This T cell receptor (beta chain) stems from a study of blood T cell repertoires in COVID-19. At the level of the study: From the United States, Italy and Spain came samples of acute and convalescent COVID-19. T cells, B-cell-depleted T cells, or PBMCs supplied cDNA or gDNA.

In the authors' workflow: The authors estimated nucleated cell counts from reference gene primer amplification. Some clones are missing from TCRdb's copy, which holds only in-frame ones; the method was immunoSEQ multiplex PCR. That table is the source of V, J and clone size, and D and trimming were worked out from the DNA. The sample lists a few hundred thousand clones, around 89% occurring once. The CDR3 runs to 16 residues. V lost 0 bases, J lost 5 bases, and 6 bases stayed unmatched. Germline CDR1 MGHRA, CDR2 YSYEKL. The source of this sequence is a woman aged 60-75 years with acute or convalescent COVID-19. V is TRBV4-1 and J is TRBJ1-5; TRBD1 aligns across 8 bases. The sequenced material came from peripheral blood. The CDR3 DNA reads as TGCGCCAGCAGCCAAGACCGGACAGGGTGGCATCAGCCCCAGCATTTT. This codes for CASSQDRTGWHQPQHF.